The clone carrying this T cell receptor beta chain was seen a handful of times. The length of the CDR3 is 12 residues. CDR1 and CDR2 from the germline V gene are SGHAT and FQNNGV. Trimming removed 1 base at V and 12 bases at J, with 7 bases between. Repertoires were generated with immunoSEQ multiplex PCR, while TCRdb's copy carries only in-frame clones and drops some. The sample has approximately 300,000 clones, around 92% seen once. These data come from a study of blood T cell repertoires in COVID-19. Across the whole study: There were acute and convalescent COVID-19 samples, and they came from the United States, Italy and Spain.

This TCR was recovered from a woman aged 25 to 45 who had recovered from COVID-19. Specimen: PBMCs or T cells enriched from blood (not recorded which). The chain is built from TRBV11-2 and TRBJ1-6; D call uncertain. In DNA, the CDR3 is TGTGCCAGCAGCTTAGGAGGGCAACCCCTCCACTTT. Protein: CASSLGGQPLHF.